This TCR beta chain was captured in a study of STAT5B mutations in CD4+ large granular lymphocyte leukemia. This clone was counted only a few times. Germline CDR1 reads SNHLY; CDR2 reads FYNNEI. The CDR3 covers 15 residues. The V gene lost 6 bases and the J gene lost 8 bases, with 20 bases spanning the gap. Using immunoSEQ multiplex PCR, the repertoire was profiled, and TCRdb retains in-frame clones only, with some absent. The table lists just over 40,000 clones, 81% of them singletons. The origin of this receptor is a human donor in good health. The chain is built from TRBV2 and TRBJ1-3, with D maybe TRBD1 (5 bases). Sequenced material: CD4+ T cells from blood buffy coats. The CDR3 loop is CASRLRETAGDTIYF. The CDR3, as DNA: TGTGCCAGCAGACTGAGAGAGACCGCGGGGGACACCATATATTTT.